This TCR beta chain came from a study of blood T cells in healthy people across ages. Using a J-beta primer mix together with a sample-barcoded 5' primer, a second PCR was run for roughly 6 to 11 cycles. One entry per CDR3 protein results from TCRdb running MiXCR on the 5' RACE reads. The data contain 870,000 or so distinct CDR3 sequences, 29% of them singletons. With each sample, at least 6 micrograms of total RNA were extracted. This clonotype was counted once. An end of the junction does not agree with germline; a read error may underlie this. This receptor was taken from an elderly woman in good health. What was sequenced was blood.

CDR3 amino acids: CVSSRAGTNSPLHF. The CDR3 DNA follows: TGTGTCAGCAGTAGGGCCGGGACCAACTCACCCCTCCACTTT. The chain combines TRBV25-1 with TRBJ1-6; maybe TRBD1 (5 bases). Germline loops: CDR1 MGHDK, CDR2 SYGVNS. There are 14 residues in the CDR3.